These 24 T cell receptor beta chains were sequenced from one sample in a study of T cells after yellow fever vaccination. From the 5' RACE reads, TCRdb called clonotypes with MiXCR, one entry per CDR3 protein. This repertoire shows approximately 34,000 distinct CDR3 sequences, about 10% found once; its top ten account for around 10%. The sequencing used PBMCs, either bulk or a sorted T-cell subset (CD4+, CD8+, memory, or dextramer-sorted; not recorded which), collected approximately 15 days after the first yellow fever vaccination. These receptors were collected from a man between 18 and 35 years old who received the YFV17D yellow fever vaccine.

There are many counts of this clonotype. CDR3 region: CASSVGAGLMVEPQHF. In nucleotides, the CDR3 is TGTGCCAGCAGCGTAGGGGCAGGGTTGATGGTGGAGCCCCAGCATTTT. The V and J genes are TRBV9 and TRBJ1-5, with D maybe TRBD1 (5 bases). The V end lost 0 bases, the J end lost 8 bases, and 18 bases lay between the germline ends. The germline V gene has CDR1 SGDLS and CDR2 YYNGEE. The CDR3 is 16 residues long.

This clonotype was detected many times. Here the CDR3 reads CASSVDYTGELFF. CDR3 DNA: TGTGCCAGCAGCGTTGATTACACCGGGGAGCTGTTTTTT. The chain has TRBV2 and TRBJ2-2; D unclear. CDR3 length: 13 residues. Germline values: CDR1 SNHLY, CDR2 FYNNEI. V was pared by 6 bases and J by 3 bases, with 8 bases between.

This clonotype was observed at least ten times. The rearrangement joins TRBV2 to TRBJ2-7; D gene ambiguous. With 2 bases removed from V and 1 base from J, the gap between germline ends came to 9 bases. From germline, CDR1 is SNHLY and CDR2 FYNNEI. This CDR3 contains 14 residues. The CDR3 loop is CASSEWFSSYEQYF. CDR3 nucleotides: TGTGCCAGCAGTGAATGGTTTTCTTCCTACGAGCAGTACTTC.

This clonotype came up many times. The chain is built from TRBV5-1 and TRBJ2-3; a possible D gene is TRBD2 (6 bases). CDR1 is SGHRS and CDR2 is YFSETQ in the germline V gene. Trimming removed 2 bases from V and 1 base from J, with 8 bases in between. CDR3 length: 14 amino acids. CDR3 coding DNA: TGCGCCAGCAGCTTCCCGGGGGGCACAGATACGCAGTATTTT. Its protein is CASSFPGGTDTQYF.

This clonotype was seen at least ten times. This chain connects TRBV20-1 to TRBJ2-3; D perhaps matches TRBD2 (6 bases). Germline V gives CDR1 DFQATT, CDR2 SNEGSKA (reference sequence). CDR3 size: 15 residues. The V end was cut by 1 base, the J end by 7 bases, with 18 bases between. The CDR3 protein is CSARGRGAGFNTQYF. The CDR3, as DNA: TGCAGTGCTAGAGGGAGGGGTGCGGGTTTTAATACGCAGTATTTT.

This clonotype was observed many times. This rearrangement joins TRBV28 to TRBJ1-5, with a weak D call TRBD1 (5 bases). This CDR3 is 13 amino acids long. V dropped 10 bases and J dropped 4 bases, with 14 bases sitting between them. Germline CDR1 is MDHEN and CDR2 is SYDVKM. Here the CDR3 reads CATRVSLNQPQHF. The CDR3 DNA sequence: TGTGCCACCAGGGTTTCCTTAAATCAGCCCCAGCATTTT.

This clonotype was detected many times. J is TRBJ1-3 and V is TRBV12-3 or TRBV12-4; tentative D call: TRBD1 (5 bases). The CDR3 is made up of 18 amino acids. V was clipped by 1 base and J by 0 bases, with 16 bases between them. The CDR3 DNA sequence: TGTGCCAGCAGTTTAGGGGCTCGACAGCTTGCCTCTGGAAACACCATATATTTT. This codes for CASSLGARQLASGNTIYF.

This clonotype appeared many times. The chain carries TRBV20-1 and TRBJ2-7; no clear D. V lost 1 base and J lost 0, with 16 bases in between. This CDR3 region has 16 residues. The V gene's germline CDR1 is DFQATT and CDR2 SNEGSKA (reference sequence). DNA for the CDR3: TGCAGTGCTAGAGCTGCCGTTGACGCTAGCTCCTACGAGCAGTACGTC. This codes for CSARAAVDASSYEQYV.

At least ten counts were recorded for this clonotype. The chain uses TRBV3-1 and TRBJ2-7, with a possible D match to TRBD2 (6 bases). The CDR3 has 17 residues. Looked up from germline, CDR1 is LGHDT and CDR2 is YNNKEL (reference sequence). V was trimmed by 5 bases and J by 6 bases, leaving 26 bases between them. CDR3 region: CASSAGLSSPVGVEQYF. The CDR3 nucleotides are TGTGCCAGCAGCGCCGGACTATCTAGCCCCGTCGGGGTCGAGCAGTACTTC.

This clonotype was observed at least ten times. The V and J genes are TRBV20-1 and TRBJ1-5; tentatively, D is TRBD1 (5 bases). This CDR3 has 14 residues. The germline gives CDR1 DFQATT, CDR2 SNEGSKA (reference sequence). The V and J ends lost 3 bases and 6 bases respectively, with 15 bases between them. In nucleotides, the CDR3 is TGCAGTGCTAGCACATGGGGTCAGGGTCAGCCCCAGCATTTT. Protein sequence: CSASTWGQGQPQHF.

The chain has TRBV20-1 and TRBJ2-3; D not resolved. The V end lost 6 bases, the J end lost 0 bases, and 16 bases lay between the germline ends. Germline loops: CDR1 DFQATT, CDR2 SNEGSKA (reference sequence). The CDR3 extends over 15 amino acids. CDR3 sequence (DNA): TGCAGTGCGCCCCAAGCCGGCCCTAGCACAGATACGCAGTATTTT. This encodes CSAPQAGPSTDTQYF.

This clonotype was observed many times. The rearrangement joins TRBV6-1 to TRBJ1-1; possible D gene TRBD1, 5 bases. The CDR3 totals 14 residues. The germline V and J ends were trimmed by 3 bases and 3 bases, with 11 bases remaining between them. Germline V lookup: CDR1 MNHNS, CDR2 SASEGT. The DNA of the CDR3 is TGTGCCAGCAGTGACCGGGGGGGGGACACTGAAGCTTTCTTT. This sequence encodes CASSDRGGDTEAFF.

This clonotype was seen ten or more times. J is TRBJ2-5 and V is TRBV12-3 or TRBV12-4, with 10 bases lining up with TRBD2. CDR3 size: 14 residues. Unmatched junction bases numbered 9, after V lost 9 bases and J lost 5 bases. As DNA, the CDR3 is TGTGCCAGTCTGAGCGGGGGGGGAGATGAGACCCAGTACTTC. This sequence encodes CASLSGGGDETQYF.

This clonotype was detected many times. The chain is built from TRBV5-1 and TRBJ2-5; D possibly corresponds to TRBD1 (5 bases). Looked up from germline, CDR1 is SGHRS and CDR2 is YFSETQ. This CDR3 spans 14 amino acids. The V end was cut by 0 bases, the J end by 2 bases, with 8 bases between. CDR3 residues: CASSLGTTQETQYF. CDR3 coding DNA: TGCGCCAGCAGCTTGGGGACAACGCAAGAGACCCAGTACTTC.

At least ten counts were recorded for this clonotype. One junction end does not reproduce the germline sequence, and a read error may be involved. The gene calls are TRBV2 and TRBJ1-2; no reliable D call. This CDR3 comprises 12 residues. Germline V gene lookup returns CDR1 SNHLY and CDR2 FYNNEI. The CDR3 nucleotides read TGTGCCAGCAGCGAAGACTTGGCCGGCTACACCTTC. The encoded protein is CASSEDLAGYTF.

This clonotype ranks as medium-sized. The V call is TRBV12-3 or TRBV12-4, the J call TRBJ2-1; no clear D gene. CDR3 size: 15 residues. V lost 5 bases and J 0 bases, leaving 11 bases between the germline ends. The CDR3 DNA follows: TGTGCCAGCAGTATAGACACCAGCTCCTACAATGAGCAGTTCTTC. The encoded protein is CASSIDTSSYNEQFF.

This clonotype was observed at least ten times. For the CDR3, the DNA is TGTGCCGCTGGTGGGGAGTACGGCTACACCTTC. This sequence encodes CAAGGEYGYTF. V gene TRBV6-5 combines with J gene TRBJ1-2, with D unresolved. V gave up 11 bases and J gave up 8 bases, with 15 bases separating them. CDR1 is MNHEY and CDR2 is SVGAGI in the germline V gene. The CDR3 extends over 11 amino acids.

Concerning this clonotype itself: Just one base apart from a much larger clone, this may be a read error. The rearrangement links TRBV12-5 to TRBJ1-1; D not certain. The germline V gene encodes CDR1 LGHNT and CDR2 FRNRAP. The V gene lost 2 bases and the J gene lost 5 bases, with 6 bases spanning the gap. CDR3 length equals 12 residues. The CDR3 DNA is TGTGCTAGTGGTTTGACAGAGACTGAAGCTTTCTTT. This gives the protein CASGLTETEAFF. Full variable domain (missing parts from reference TRBV12-5 and TRBJ1-1): DARVTQTPRHKVTEMGQEVTMRCQPILGHNTVFWYRQTMMQGLELLAYFRNRAPLDDSGMPKDRFSAEMPDATLATLKIQPSEPRDSAVYFCASGLTETEAFFGQGTRLTVV.

This clonotype counts as medium-sized. The chain is built from TRBV15 and TRBJ2-7, with D unresolved. Looked up from germline, CDR1 is LNHNV and CDR2 is YYDKDF (reference sequence). This CDR3 has 13 residues. The V end was cut by 6 bases, the J end by 2 bases, with 11 bases between. The CDR3 here is CATSPGTAYEQYF. The DNA for the CDR3 is TGTGCCACCAGTCCTGGTACGGCCTACGAGCAGTACTTC.

In the case of this clonotype: A clone one base away is much larger, so this may be a read error. The J gene is TRBJ2-3, the V gene TRBV24-1; 8 nucleotides match TRBD1. The CDR3 loop spans 16 amino acids. Per germline, CDR1 KGHDR and CDR2 SFDVKD. V gave up 1 base and J gave up 5 bases; unmatched junction bases: 7. The CDR3 is CATSDFAGGLIDTQYF. CDR3 sequence (DNA): TGTGCCACCAGTGATTTTGCAGGGGGCTTAATAGATACGCAGTATTTT.

This clonotype was observed at least ten times. The rearrangement links TRBV7-2 to TRBJ2-3; D gene ambiguous. Trimming shortened V by 3 bases and J by 9 bases, and 7 bases separated the two germline ends. CDR3 size: 11 residues. Germline loops: CDR1 SGHTA, CDR2 FQGNSA. CDR3 sequence reads: CASSFDNTQYF. For the CDR3, the DNA is TGTGCCAGCAGCTTCGACAACACGCAGTATTTT.

This clonotype was counted many times. The chain has TRBV28 and TRBJ2-7; 7 bases map to TRBD1. The CDR3 runs 13 residues. Germline V gene data show CDR1 as MDHEN and CDR2 as SYDVKM. Trimming took 5 bases from V and 1 from J; bases not matched to a gene: 2. The CDR3 coding sequence is TGTGCCAGCAGTACAGGGGAATCCTACGAGCAGTACGTC. It specifies CASSTGESYEQYV.

In this sample, this clonotype turned up many times. V is TRBV19 and J is TRBJ2-2; 9 nucleotides agree with TRBD2. Germline V gives CDR1 LNHDA, CDR2 SQIVND (reference sequence). The CDR3 is 17 residues long. The V gene end was trimmed by 7 bases and the J gene end by 2 bases; junction bases not matched to a gene: 11. In DNA form, the CDR3 reads TGTGCCAGTAAGAGCGGTAGCGGGGGCCCCAACACCGGGGAGCTGTTTTTT. This sequence encodes CASKSGSGGPNTGELFF.

This clonotype was detected ten times or more. This rearrangement joins TRBV7-2 to TRBJ2-1, with D possibly called TRBD1 or TRBD2 (5 bases each). Germline assignment: CDR1 SGHTA and CDR2 FQGNSA. V was shortened by 5 bases and J by 11 bases, with 19 bases between the two germline ends. This CDR3 has 14 residues. The CDR3 protein is CASSPVPAWGKQFF. The CDR3 region has the DNA TGTGCCAGCAGCCCAGTACCAGCTTGGGGGAAGCAGTTCTTC. The complete variable domain, with remaining parts taken from reference TRBV7-2 and TRBJ2-1, reads GAGVSQSPSNKVTEKGKDVELRCDPISGHTALYWYRQSLGQGLEFLIYFQGNSAPDKSGLPSDRFSAERTGGSVSTLTIQRTQQEDSAVYLCASSPVPAWGKQFFGPGTRLTVL.